A selection of T cell receptor beta chains follows, all from one sample in a study of T cells in Graves' hyperthyroidism and ophthalmopathy. TCRdb re-called the multiplex PCR reads with MiXCR, one entry per CDR3 protein. This table has about 560,000 distinct CDR3 sequences, around 17% appearing once. The specimen sequenced was blood. These receptors originate from a young woman with Graves' hyperthyroidism. The CDR3 runs from the conserved cysteine through the conserved F or W. A D gene is named only where the DNA matches it firmly. Only some rows state a clone size, as once, few, many or a class for expanded clones.

V	D	size	J	length	DNA	CDR3
TRBV20-1	TRBD1	few	TRBJ2-1	15	TGCAGTGCCCTACCGGGGGACAGGGGATACAATGAGCAGTTCTTC	CSALPGDRGYNEQFF
TRBV6-1	TRBD2	many	TRBJ2-1	14	TGTGCCAGCTTGCTAGCGGGGCACTACAATGAGCAGTTCTTC	CASLLAGHYNEQFF
TRBV3-1	-	many	TRBJ2-1	18	TGTGCCAGCAGCCAAGACCCCCCTTGGAAGATTGGCTACAATGAGCAGTTCTTC	CASSQDPPWKIGYNEQFF
TRBV11-3	-	few	TRBJ2-3	15	TGTGCCAGCAGCGACGACGAGGGGCGCACAGATACGCAGTATTTT	CASSDDEGRTDTQYF
TRBV12-3/TRBV12-4	-	many	TRBJ2-2	18	TGTGCCAGCAGCACCAGGACTAGCAGGGGGAGGGACACCGGGGAGCTGTTTTTT	CASSTRTSRGRDTGELFF
TRBV12-3/TRBV12-4	TRBD1	-	TRBJ1-2	13	TGTGCCAGCAGCAAGACAGGGATCTATAGCTACACCTTC	CASSKTGIYSYTF
TRBV11-2	-	few	TRBJ1-1	14	TGTGCCAGCAGCAACGGGGGGGGTTACACTGAAGCTTTCTTT	CASSNGGGYTEAFF
TRBV12-3/TRBV12-4	TRBD2	many	TRBJ2-1	16	TGTGCCAGCAGGACTAGCGGGGGGCGGGCAGACAATGAGCAGTTCTTC	CASRTSGGRADNEQFF
TRBV4-1	-	few	TRBJ2-7	14	TGCGCCAGCAGCCAAAACCTGGACCCCAACGAGCAGTACTTC	CASSQNLDPNEQYF
TRBV7-6	-	many	TRBJ2-1	15	TGTGCCAGCAGCTTAGAGGCAGGGGCCGACAATGAGCAGTTCTTC	CASSLEAGADNEQFF
TRBV29-1	TRBD1	few	TRBJ1-2	15	TGCAGCGTTTCGGACAGGGGGATGGCTCGATATGGCTACACCTTC	CSVSDRGMARYGYTF
TRBV18	-	-	TRBJ1-1	16	TGTGCCAGCTCACCACTCGAGGGCCTCTCGAACACTGAAGCTTTCTTT	CASSPLEGLSNTEAFF
TRBV11-3	-	many	TRBJ1-4	14	TGTGCCAGCAGCCCAGGGACGGTGAATGAAAAACTGTTTTTT	CASSPGTVNEKLFF
TRBV10-3	TRBD1	many	TRBJ1-1	13	TGTGCCAGCAGACAGGGAGGGCGCACTGAAGCTTTCTTT	CASRQGGRTEAFF
TRBV11-3	-	many	TRBJ1-2	13	TGTGCCAGCAGCCTAACAGGGTACTATGGCTACACCTTC	CASSLTGYYGYTF
TRBV12-3/TRBV12-4	-	few	TRBJ2-7	15	TGTGCCAGCAGTTTAGGGGGGGACAACCCTTACGAGCAGTACTTC	CASSLGGDNPYEQYF
TRBV28	-	many	TRBJ2-5	17	TGTGCCAGCAGTTTAGTCGTTGGGACCGCGTACCAAGAGACCCAGTACTTC	CASSLVVGTAYQETQYF
TRBV10-1	TRBD1	-	TRBJ2-2	16	TGCGCCAGCAGTGAAAAGACAGGGAAAGTGACCGGGGAGCTGTTTTTT	CASSEKTGKVTGELFF
TRBV6-1	-	many	TRBJ1-4	14	TGTGCCAGCGGTTCCGCGTCAACTAATGAAAAACTGTTTTTT	CASGSASTNEKLFF
TRBV20-1	-	-	TRBJ1-4	14	TGCAGTGCTAGAAGAGGGGTTGCTAATGAAAAACTGTTTTTT	CSARRGVANEKLFF